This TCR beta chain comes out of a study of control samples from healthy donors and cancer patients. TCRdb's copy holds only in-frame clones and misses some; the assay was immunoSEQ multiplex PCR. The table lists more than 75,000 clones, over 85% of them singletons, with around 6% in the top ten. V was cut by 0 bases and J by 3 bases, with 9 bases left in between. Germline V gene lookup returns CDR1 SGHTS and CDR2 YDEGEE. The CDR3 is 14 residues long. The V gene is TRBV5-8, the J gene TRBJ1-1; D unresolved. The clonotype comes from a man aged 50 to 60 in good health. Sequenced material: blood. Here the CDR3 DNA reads TGTGCCAGCAGCTTGGACGAGGGTTACACTGAAGCTTTCTTT. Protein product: CASSLDEGYTEAFF.